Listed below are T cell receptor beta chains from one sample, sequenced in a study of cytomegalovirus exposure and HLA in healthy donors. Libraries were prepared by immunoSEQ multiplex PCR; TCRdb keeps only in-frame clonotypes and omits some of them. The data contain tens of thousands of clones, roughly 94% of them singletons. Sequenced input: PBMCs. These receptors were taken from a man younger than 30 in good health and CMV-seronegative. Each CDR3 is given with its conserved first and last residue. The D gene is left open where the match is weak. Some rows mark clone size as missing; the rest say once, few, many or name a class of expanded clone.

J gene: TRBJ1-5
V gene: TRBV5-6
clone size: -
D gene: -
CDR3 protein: CASSLGAGVSNQPQHF
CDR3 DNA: TGTGCCAGCAGCTTGGGCGCAGGGGTAAGCAATCAGCCCCAGCATTTT

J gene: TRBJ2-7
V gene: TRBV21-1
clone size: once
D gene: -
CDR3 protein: CASSKVTYEQYF
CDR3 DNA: TGTGCCAGCAGCAAAGTCACCTACGAGCAGTACTTC

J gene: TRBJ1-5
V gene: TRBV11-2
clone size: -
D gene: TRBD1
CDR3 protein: CASSLSGTGNQPQHF
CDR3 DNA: TGTGCCAGCAGCTTGTCCGGGACAGGGAATCAGCCCCAGCATTTT

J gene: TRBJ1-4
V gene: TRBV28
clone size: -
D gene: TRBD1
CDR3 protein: CASSPPGQGGFNEKLFF
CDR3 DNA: TGTGCCAGCAGTCCCCCGGGACAGGGGGGATTCAATGAAAAACTGTTTTTT

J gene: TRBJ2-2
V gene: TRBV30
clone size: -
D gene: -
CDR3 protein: CALTVFANTGELFF
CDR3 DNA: TGTGCCTTGACAGTCTTCGCGAACACCGGGGAGCTGTTTTTT

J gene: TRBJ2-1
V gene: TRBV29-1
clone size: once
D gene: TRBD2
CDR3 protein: CSVGPQGLAGGSSYNEQFF
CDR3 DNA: TGCAGCGTTGGGCCCCAGGGACTAGCGGGAGGTAGCTCCTACAATGAGCAGTTCTTC

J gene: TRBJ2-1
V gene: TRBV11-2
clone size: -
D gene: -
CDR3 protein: CASSLSLEQFF
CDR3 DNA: TGTGCCAGCAGCTTGAGCCTCGAGCAGTTCTTC

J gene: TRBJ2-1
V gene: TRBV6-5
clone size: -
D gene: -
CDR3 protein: CASSYTGTEEQFF
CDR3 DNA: TGTGCCAGCAGTTATACCGGGACTGAAGAGCAGTTCTTC

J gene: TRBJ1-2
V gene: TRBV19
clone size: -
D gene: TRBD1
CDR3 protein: CASSERTGYSGYTF
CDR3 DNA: TGTGCCAGTAGTGAGAGGACAGGGTATTCTGGCTACACCTTC

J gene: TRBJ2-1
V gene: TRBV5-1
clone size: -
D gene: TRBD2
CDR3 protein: CASSGGLAGSRDNEQFF
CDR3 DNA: TGCGCCAGCAGCGGGGGACTAGCGGGATCCAGGGACAATGAGCAGTTCTTC

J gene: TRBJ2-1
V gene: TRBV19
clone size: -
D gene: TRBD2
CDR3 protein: CASSFTGGSHNEQFF
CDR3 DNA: TGTGCCAGTAGCTTCACGGGGGGAAGCCACAATGAGCAGTTCTTC

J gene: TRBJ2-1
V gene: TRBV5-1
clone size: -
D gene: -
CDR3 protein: CASRKGVGNEQFF
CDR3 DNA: TGCGCCAGCAGAAAGGGGGTTGGCAATGAGCAGTTCTTC

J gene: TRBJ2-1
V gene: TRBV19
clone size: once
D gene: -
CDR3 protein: CASSIDRTAYNEQFF
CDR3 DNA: TGTGCCAGTAGTATAGATCGGACTGCATACAATGAGCAGTTCTTC

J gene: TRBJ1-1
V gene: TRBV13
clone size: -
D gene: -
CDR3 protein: CASSLIRGTEAFF
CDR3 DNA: TGTGCCAGCAGCTTGATTCGGGGGACTGAAGCTTTCTTT

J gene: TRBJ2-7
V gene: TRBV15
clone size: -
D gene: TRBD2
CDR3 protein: CATSRVPAGGPYEQYF
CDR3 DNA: TGTGCCACCAGCAGAGTTCCAGCGGGAGGCCCCTACGAGCAGTACTTC

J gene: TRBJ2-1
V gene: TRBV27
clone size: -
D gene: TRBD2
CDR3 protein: CASRDVAGGSYNEQFF
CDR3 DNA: TGTGCCAGCAGAGATGTAGCGGGAGGCTCCTACAATGAGCAGTTCTTC

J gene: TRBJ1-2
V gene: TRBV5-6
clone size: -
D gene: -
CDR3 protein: CASSLSGSGYTF
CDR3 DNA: TGTGCCAGCAGCTTGTCGGGGAGCGGCTACACCTTC

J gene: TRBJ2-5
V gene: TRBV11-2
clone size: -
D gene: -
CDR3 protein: CASSFTPGDSQETQYF
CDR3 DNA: TGTGCCAGCAGTTTCACCCCCGGGGATAGCCAAGAGACCCAGTACTTC

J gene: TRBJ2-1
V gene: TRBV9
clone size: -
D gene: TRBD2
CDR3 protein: CASSVGGLAGVYEQFF
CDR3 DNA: TGTGCCAGCAGCGTAGGGGGACTAGCGGGAGTCTATGAGCAGTTCTTC

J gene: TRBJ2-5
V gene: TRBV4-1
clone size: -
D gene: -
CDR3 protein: CASSQPGVGQETQYF
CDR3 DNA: TGCGCCAGCAGCCAACCGGGAGTGGGCCAAGAGACCCAGTACTTC

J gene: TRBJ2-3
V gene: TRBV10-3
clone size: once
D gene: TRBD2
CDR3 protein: CAISPGTSGASTDTQYF
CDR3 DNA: TGTGCCATCAGTCCCGGGACTAGCGGAGCTAGCACAGATACGCAGTATTTT

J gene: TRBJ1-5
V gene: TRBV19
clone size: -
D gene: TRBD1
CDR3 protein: CASSARGSNQPQHF
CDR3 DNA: TGTGCCAGTAGTGCCAGGGGGAGCAATCAGCCCCAGCATTTT

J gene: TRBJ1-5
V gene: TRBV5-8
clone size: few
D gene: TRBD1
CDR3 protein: CASSFSDRGNPSPFGQPQHF
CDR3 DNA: TGTGCCAGCAGCTTTTCGGACAGGGGTAACCCAAGCCCCTTCGGACAGCCCCAGCATTTT

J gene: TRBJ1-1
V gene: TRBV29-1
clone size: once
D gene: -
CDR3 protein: CSSERGGNTEAFF
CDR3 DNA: TGCAGCTCCGAAAGAGGGGGGAACACTGAAGCTTTCTTT

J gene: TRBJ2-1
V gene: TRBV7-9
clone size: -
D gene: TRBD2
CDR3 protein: CASSLLSGRASEGFF
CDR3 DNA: TGTGCCAGCAGCTTGCTCAGCGGGAGGGCGAGTGAGGGGTTCTTC

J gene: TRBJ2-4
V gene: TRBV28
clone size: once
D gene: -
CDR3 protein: CASRWGSGVGNIQYF
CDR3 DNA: TGTGCCAGCAGGTGGGGCTCAGGGGTGGGAAACATTCAGTACTTC

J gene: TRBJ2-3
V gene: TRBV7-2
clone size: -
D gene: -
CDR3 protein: CASSHSGDTQYF
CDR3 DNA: TGTGCCAGCAGTCACTCGGGTGATACGCAGTATTTT

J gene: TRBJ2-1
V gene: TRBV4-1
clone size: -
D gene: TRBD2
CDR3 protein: CASSREASGDNEQFF
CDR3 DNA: TGCGCCAGCAGCCGTGAGGCTAGCGGAGACAATGAGCAGTTCTTC

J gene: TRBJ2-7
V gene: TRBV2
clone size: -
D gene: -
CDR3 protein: CASSDSLTYEQYF
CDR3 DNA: TGTGCCAGCAGTGATAGCTTGACCTACGAGCAGTACTTC

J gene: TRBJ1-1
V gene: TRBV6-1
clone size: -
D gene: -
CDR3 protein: CASSDMNTEAFF
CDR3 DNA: TGTGCCAGCAGTGATATGAACACTGAAGCTTTCTTT

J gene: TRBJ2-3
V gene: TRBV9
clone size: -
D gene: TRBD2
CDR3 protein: CASSAASGRSTDTQYF
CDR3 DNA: TGTGCCAGCAGCGCAGCTAGCGGGAGAAGCACAGATACGCAGTATTTT

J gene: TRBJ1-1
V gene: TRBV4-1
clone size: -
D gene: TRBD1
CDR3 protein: CASSQDQGVVGAFF
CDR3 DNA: TGCGCCAGCAGCCAAGATCAGGGGGTGGTGGGAGCTTTCTTT

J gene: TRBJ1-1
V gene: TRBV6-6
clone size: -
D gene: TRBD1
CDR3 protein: CASSSGQGETEAFF
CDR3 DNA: TGTGCCAGCAGTTCCGGACAGGGGGAAACTGAAGCTTTCTTT